The next 7 T cell receptor beta chains were all read from a single sample in a study of T-cell memory formation after mild COVID-19. MiXCR, run by TCRdb on the 5' RACE reads, gives a single entry per CDR3 protein. The sample holds fewer than 450,000 distinct CDR3 sequences, approximately 25% seen once. The sequenced sample consisted of PBMCs or a T cell subset sorted from them (not recorded which). Receptor source: an adult woman who had mild COVID-19 (a few samples of this study predate the infection). Cell type and time point are not known.

This clonotype has only a few counts. The V gene is TRBV2, the J gene TRBJ2-6; weak D call: TRBD1 (6 bases). Trimming pared 0 bases from V and 0 bases from J, leaving 9 bases between. This CDR3 is 17 amino acids long. CDR1 and CDR2 from the germline V gene are SNHLY and FYNNEI. The CDR3 here is CASSEAGGFSGANVLTF. The CDR3 DNA reads TGTGCCAGCAGTGAAGCTGGGGGCTTCTCTGGGGCCAACGTCCTGACTTTC.

This clonotype was detected only a few times. The chain uses TRBV9 and TRBJ2-1, with D possibly matching TRBD2 (6 bases). Germline V gene sequence: CDR1 SGDLS, CDR2 YYNGEE. The ends were cut back, 7 bases at V and 7 bases at J, with 21 bases in the middle. This CDR3 region has 15 residues. The CDR3 coding sequence is TGTGCCAGCGGCAATATGGGAGGCCCTCGGAATGAGCAGTTCTTC. Protein: CASGNMGGPRNEQFF.

This chain uses TRBV12-3 or TRBV12-4 with TRBJ2-1; D unresolved. V lost 5 bases, J lost 2 bases, and 16 bases lay in between. This CDR3 has 16 amino acids. The CDR3 bases are TGTGCCAGCAGTCCCAGCGATACGTCGCCCTACAATGAGCAGTTCTTC. It yields the protein CASSPSDTSPYNEQFF.

The V and J genes are TRBV12-3 or TRBV12-4 and TRBJ1-1, with D possibly being TRBD1 (6 bases). V lost 6 bases and J lost 5, with 16 bases in between. The CDR3 spans 14 residues. CDR3 loop: CASRATRTGTEAFF. In DNA form, the CDR3 reads TGTGCCAGCAGGGCGACTCGCACAGGGACTGAAGCTTTCTTT.

CDR3 sequence (DNA): TGCAGTGCTAGAAAAGGACAGGGGAATTCACCCCTCCACTTT. Protein sequence: CSARKGQGNSPLHF. The genes are TRBV20-1 and TRBJ1-6; 9 bases fit TRBD1. CDR3 size: 14 residues. Unmatched junction bases numbered 3, after V lost 2 bases and J lost 7 bases. The V gene's germline CDR1 is DFQATT and CDR2 SNEGSKA (reference sequence).

This clonotype came up a few times. This sequence joins TRBV5-6 and TRBJ2-7; TRBD1 aligns across 8 bases. CDR1 and CDR2 (germline): SGHDT, YYEEEE. The CDR3 has 14 residues. V shed 5 bases and J 2 bases; nucleotides not matched to a gene: 6. CDR3 coding DNA: TGTGCCAGCAGGGAAGGGACAGGTACCTACGAGCAGTACTTC. Translated, it gives CASREGTGTYEQYF. The complete variable domain, with remaining parts taken from reference TRBV5-6 and TRBJ2-7, reads DAGVTQSPTHLIKTRGQQVTLRCSPKSGHDTVSWYQQALGQGPQFIFQYYEEEERQRGNFPDRFSGHQFPNYSSELNVNALLLGDSALYLCASREGTGTYEQYFGPGTRLTVT.

The rearrangement joins TRBV19 to TRBJ2-1; the D is unclear. The CDR3 has 13 residues. V dropped 2 bases and J dropped 7 bases, with 9 bases sitting between them. The V gene's germline CDR1 is LNHDA and CDR2 SQIVND (reference sequence). The CDR3 nucleotides read TGTGCCAGTAGTATAACCTCTCGGAATGAGCAGTTCTTC. Residues: CASSITSRNEQFF. Full variable domain (remainder filled in from reference TRBV19 and TRBJ2-1): DGGITQSPKYLFRKEGQNVTLSCEQNLNHDAMYWYRQDPGQGLRLIYYSQIVNDFQKGDIAEGYSVSREKKESFPLTVTSAQKNPTAFYLCASSITSRNEQFFGPGTRLTVL.